The T cell receptor beta chain described here comes from a study of cytomegalovirus exposure and HLA in healthy donors. Healthy bone marrow donors supplied every sample. PCR employed 60 Vbeta and 13 Jbeta primers. Some clones are missing from TCRdb's copy, which holds only in-frame ones; the method was immunoSEQ multiplex PCR. The sample shows over 85,000 clones, around 82% of them seen only once. Sequencing was performed on PBMCs. This TCR was sampled from a man aged 35-49 years in good health and CMV-seropositive.

CDR3 nucleotides: TGCGCCAGCAGCTTGGCTAGGGGGCTTCAGACCCAGTACTTC. It translates to CASSLARGLQTQYF. The chain is built from TRBV5-1 and TRBJ2-5; 7 bases map to TRBD1. The germline gives CDR1 SGHRS, CDR2 YFSETQ. With V trimmed by 0 bases and J by 6 bases, 5 bases remained unmatched. The CDR3 sequence is 14 residues long.